This TCR beta chain derives from a study of control samples from healthy donors and cancer patients. This clone occurred a few times. Method: immunoSEQ multiplex PCR; TCRdb's copy keeps in-frame clones and lacks some. The sample yields some 140,000 clones, 70% to 90% seen once. With 0 bases clipped from V and 7 bases from J, the junction kept 3 bases outside the gene matches. Germline CDR1 reads LGHDT; CDR2 reads YNNKEL (reference sequence). The CDR3 contains 15 residues. This TCR was sampled from a woman aged 25 to 45 in good health. The chain combines TRBV3-1 (or the pseudogene TRBV3-2) with TRBJ1-4, with 9 bases lining up with TRBD1. Sequenced input: blood. The CDR3, as DNA: TGTGCCAGCAGCCAAGACGGGACAGGGAGTGAAAAACTGTTTTTT. Its translation: CASSQDGTGSEKLFF.